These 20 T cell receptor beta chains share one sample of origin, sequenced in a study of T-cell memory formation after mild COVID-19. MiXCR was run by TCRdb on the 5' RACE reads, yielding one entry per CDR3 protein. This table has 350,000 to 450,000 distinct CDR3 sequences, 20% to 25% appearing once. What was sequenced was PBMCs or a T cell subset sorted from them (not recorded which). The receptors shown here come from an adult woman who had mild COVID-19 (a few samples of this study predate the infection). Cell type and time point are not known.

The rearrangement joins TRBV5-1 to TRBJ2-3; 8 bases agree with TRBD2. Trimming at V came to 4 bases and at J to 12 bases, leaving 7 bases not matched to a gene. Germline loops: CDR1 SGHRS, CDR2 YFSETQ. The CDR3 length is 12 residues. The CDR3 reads CASSPPGGSQYF. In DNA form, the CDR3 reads TGCGCCAGCAGCCCCCCGGGGGGGAGCCAGTATTTT.

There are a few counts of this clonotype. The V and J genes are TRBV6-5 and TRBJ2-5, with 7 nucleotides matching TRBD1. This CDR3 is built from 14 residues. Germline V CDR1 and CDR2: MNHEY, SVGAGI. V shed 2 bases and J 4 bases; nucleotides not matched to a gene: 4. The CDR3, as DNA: TGTGCCAGCAGTTACGAGACAGGGTTAGAGACCCAGTACTTC. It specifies CASSYETGLETQYF.

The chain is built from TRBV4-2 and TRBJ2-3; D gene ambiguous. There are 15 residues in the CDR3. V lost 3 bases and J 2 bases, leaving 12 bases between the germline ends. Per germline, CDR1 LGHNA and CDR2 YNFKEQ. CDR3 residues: CASSQNQAITDTQYF. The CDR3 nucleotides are TGTGCCAGCAGCCAGAACCAAGCTATCACAGATACGCAGTATTTT.

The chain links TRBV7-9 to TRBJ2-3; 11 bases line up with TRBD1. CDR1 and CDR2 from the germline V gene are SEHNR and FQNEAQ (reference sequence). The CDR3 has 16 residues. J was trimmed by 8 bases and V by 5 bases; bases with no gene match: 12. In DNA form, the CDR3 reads TGTGCCAGCAGCCTAGTTGGCAGGGGACAGGGGGTTACGCAGTATTTT. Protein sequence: CASSLVGRGQGVTQYF. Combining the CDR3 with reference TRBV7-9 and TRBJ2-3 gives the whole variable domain DTGVSQNPRHKITKRGQNVTFRCDPISEHNRLYWYRQTLGQGPEFLTYFQNEAQLEKSRLLSDRFSAERPKGSFSTLEIQRTEQGDSAMYLCASSLVGRGQGVTQYFGPGTRLTVL.

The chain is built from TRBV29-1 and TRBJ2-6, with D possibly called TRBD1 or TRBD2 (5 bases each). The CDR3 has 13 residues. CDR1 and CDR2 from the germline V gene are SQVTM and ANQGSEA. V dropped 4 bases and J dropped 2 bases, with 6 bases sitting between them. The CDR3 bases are TGCAGCGTTGTGGGGGCTGGGGCCAACGTCCTGACTTTC. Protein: CSVVGAGANVLTF. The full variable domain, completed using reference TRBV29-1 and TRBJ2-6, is SAVISQKPSRDICQRGTSLTIQCQVDSQVTMMFWYRQQPGQSLTLIATANQGSEATYESGFVIDKFPISRPNLTFSTLTVSNMSPEDSSIYLCSVVGAGANVLTFGAGSRLTVL.

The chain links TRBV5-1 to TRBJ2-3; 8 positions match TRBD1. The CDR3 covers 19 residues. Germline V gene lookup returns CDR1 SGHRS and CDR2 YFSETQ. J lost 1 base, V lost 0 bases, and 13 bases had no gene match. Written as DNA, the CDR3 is TGCGCCAGCAGCTTGGCGTGGCCAGGGGGCCTCGGGGGCACAGATACGCAGTATTTT. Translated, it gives CASSLAWPGGLGGTDTQYF.

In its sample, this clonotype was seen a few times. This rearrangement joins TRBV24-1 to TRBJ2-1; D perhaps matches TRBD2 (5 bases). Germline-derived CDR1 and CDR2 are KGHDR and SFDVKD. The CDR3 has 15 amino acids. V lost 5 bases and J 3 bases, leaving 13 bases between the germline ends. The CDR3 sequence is CATSGSRAGYNEQFF. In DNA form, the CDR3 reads TGTGCCACCAGTGGCTCGCGTGCGGGCTACAATGAGCAGTTCTTC.

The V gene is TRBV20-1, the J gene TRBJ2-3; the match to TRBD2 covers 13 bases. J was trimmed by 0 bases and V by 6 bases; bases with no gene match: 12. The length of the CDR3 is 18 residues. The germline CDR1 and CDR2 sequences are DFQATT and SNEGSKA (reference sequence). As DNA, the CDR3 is TGCAGTGCCCCTCCGGGACTAGCGGGACGAAGTAGCACAGATACGCAGTATTTT. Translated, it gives CSAPPGLAGRSSTDTQYF.

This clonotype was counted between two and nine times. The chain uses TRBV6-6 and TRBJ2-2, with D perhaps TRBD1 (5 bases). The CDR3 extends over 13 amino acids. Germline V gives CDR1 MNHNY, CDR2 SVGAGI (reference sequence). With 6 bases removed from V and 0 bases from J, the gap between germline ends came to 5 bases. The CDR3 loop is CASRGPNTGELFF. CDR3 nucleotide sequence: TGTGCCAGCAGGGGGCCGAACACCGGGGAGCTGTTTTTT.

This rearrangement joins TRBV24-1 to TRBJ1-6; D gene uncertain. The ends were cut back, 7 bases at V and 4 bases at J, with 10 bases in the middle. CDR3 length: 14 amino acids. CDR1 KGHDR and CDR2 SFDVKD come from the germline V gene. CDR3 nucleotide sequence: TGTGCCACCAGCGCCGGACGGTATAATTCACCCCTCCACTTT. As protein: CATSAGRYNSPLHF.

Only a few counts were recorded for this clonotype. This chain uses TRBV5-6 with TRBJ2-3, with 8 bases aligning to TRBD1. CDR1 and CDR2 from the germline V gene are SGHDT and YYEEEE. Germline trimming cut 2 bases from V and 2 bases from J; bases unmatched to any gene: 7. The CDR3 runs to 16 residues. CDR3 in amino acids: CASSFTQGAYTDTQYF. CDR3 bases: TGTGCCAGCAGCTTCACTCAGGGGGCCTACACAGATACGCAGTATTTT. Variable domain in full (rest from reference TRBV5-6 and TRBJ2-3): DAGVTQSPTHLIKTRGQQVTLRCSPKSGHDTVSWYQQALGQGPQFIFQYYEEEERQRGNFPDRFSGHQFPNYSSELNVNALLLGDSALYLCASSFTQGAYTDTQYFGPGTRLTVL.

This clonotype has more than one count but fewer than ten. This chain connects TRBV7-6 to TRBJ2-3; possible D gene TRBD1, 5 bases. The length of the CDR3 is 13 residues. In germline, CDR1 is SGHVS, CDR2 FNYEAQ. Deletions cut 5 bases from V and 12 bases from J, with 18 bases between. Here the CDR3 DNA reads TGTGCCAGCAGCCTCGACAGTTCTTGGGGACAGTATTTT. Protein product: CASSLDSSWGQYF.

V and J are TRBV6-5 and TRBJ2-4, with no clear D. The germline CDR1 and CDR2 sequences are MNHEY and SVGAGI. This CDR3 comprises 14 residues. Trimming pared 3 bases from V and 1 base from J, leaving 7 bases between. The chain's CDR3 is CASSYSRAKNIQYF. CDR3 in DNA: TGTGCCAGCAGTTATAGCAGGGCCAAAAACATTCAGTACTTC.

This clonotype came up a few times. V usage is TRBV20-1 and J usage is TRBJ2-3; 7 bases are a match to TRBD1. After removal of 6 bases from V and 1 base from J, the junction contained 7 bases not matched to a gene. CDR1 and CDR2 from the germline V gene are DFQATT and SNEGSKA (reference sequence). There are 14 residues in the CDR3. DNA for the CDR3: TGCAGTGCGGCCAGGGGGTCCCGCACAGATACGCAGTATTTT. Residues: CSAARGSRTDTQYF.

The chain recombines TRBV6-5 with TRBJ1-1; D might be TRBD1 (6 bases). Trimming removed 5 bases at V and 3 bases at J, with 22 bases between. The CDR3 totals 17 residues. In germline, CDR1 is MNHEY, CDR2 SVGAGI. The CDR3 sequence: CASSPGQFYRAYTEAFF. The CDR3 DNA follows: TGTGCCAGCAGTCCCGGTCAGTTTTACAGGGCTTACACTGAAGCTTTCTTT.

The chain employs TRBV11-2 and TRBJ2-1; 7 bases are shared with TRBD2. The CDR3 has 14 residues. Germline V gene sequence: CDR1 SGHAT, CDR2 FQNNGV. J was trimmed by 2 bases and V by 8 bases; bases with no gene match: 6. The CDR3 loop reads CASRWEGTYNEQFF. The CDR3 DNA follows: TGTGCCAGCCGGTGGGAGGGGACCTACAATGAGCAGTTCTTC.

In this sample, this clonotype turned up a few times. CDR3 DNA sequence: TGTGCCATCAGTTCTACAACAGGGGGCAAGAACGAGCAGTACTTC. It translates to CAISSTTGGKNEQYF. The rearrangement links TRBV10-3 to TRBJ2-7; 9 bases line up with TRBD1. V shed 5 bases and J 5 bases; nucleotides not matched to a gene: 10. The CDR3 has 15 residues. Germline V gene data show CDR1 as ENHRY and CDR2 as SYGVKD.

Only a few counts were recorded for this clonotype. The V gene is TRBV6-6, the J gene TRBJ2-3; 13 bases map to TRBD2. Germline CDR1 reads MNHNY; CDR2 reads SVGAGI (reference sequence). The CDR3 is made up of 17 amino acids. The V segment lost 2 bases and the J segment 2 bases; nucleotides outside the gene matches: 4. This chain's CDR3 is CASSYPTSGRATDTQYF. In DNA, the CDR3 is TGTGCCAGCAGTTACCCTACTAGCGGGAGGGCCACAGATACGCAGTATTTT.

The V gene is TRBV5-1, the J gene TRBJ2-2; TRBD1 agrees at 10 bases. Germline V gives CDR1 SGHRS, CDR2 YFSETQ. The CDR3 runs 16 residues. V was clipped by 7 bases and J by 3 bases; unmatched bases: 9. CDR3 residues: CASGPGQGRHTGELFF. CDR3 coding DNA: TGCGCCAGCGGACCGGGACAGGGGAGACACACCGGGGAGCTGTTTTTT.

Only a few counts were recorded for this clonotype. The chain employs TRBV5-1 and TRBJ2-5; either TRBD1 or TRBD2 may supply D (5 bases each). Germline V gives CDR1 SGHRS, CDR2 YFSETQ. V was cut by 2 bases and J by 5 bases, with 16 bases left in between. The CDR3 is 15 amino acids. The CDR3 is CASSLGDRQIETQYF. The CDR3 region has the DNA TGCGCCAGCAGCTTAGGGGACCGACAGATCGAGACCCAGTACTTC.